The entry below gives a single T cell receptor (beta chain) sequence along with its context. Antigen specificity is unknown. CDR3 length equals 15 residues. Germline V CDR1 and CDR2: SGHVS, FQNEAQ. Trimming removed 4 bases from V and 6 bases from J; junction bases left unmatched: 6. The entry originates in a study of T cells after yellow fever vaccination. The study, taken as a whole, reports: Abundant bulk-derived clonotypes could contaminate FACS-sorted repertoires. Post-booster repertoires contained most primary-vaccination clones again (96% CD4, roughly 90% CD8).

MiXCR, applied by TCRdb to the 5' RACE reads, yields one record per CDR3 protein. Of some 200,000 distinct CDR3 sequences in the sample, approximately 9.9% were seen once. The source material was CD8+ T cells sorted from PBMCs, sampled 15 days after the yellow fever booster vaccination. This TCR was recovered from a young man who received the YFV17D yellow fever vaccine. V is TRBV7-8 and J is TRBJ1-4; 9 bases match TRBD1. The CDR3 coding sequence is TGTGCCAGCAGCTCCCGGACAGGGGAAGATGAAAAACTGTTTTTT. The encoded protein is CASSSRTGEDEKLFF.